These T cell receptor beta chains were read from a single sample in a study of memory CD8 T cells in hepatitis C reinfection. Using immunoSEQ multiplex PCR, the repertoire was profiled, and TCRdb retains in-frame clones only, with some absent. This sample has some 40,000 clones, with around nine tenths found just once. Source material: naive CD8+ T cells sorted from blood. These TCRs come from a man aged 18 to 30 with hepatitis C virus infection. CDR3s include the opening cysteine and the closing phenylalanine or tryptophan. A D gene is named only where the DNA matches it firmly. Not all rows give a size; the values are once, few, many and, for expanded clones, a class.

>TRBV11-3|15|TRBJ2-3|.|TRBD2
CASSSHGGNTDTQYF
TGTGCCAGCAGCTCCCACGGGGGGAACACAGATACGCAGTATTTT
>TRBV27|16|TRBJ2-1|.|TRBD2
CASSTNGLASYNEQFF
TGTGCCAGCAGTACAAATGGACTAGCGAGTTACAATGAGCAGTTCTTC
>TRBV13|13|TRBJ2-5|.|.
CASSSTGQETQYF
TGTGCCAGCAGCTCGACGGGCCAAGAGACCCAGTACTTC
>TRBV6-5|15|TRBJ1-3|.|TRBD1
CASRSQGYSGNTIYF
TGTGCCAGCAGGTCACAGGGGTACTCTGGAAACACCATATATTTT
>TRBV27|14|TRBJ2-7|.|TRBD2
CASGLGLAGDEQYF
TGTGCCAGCGGGCTGGGACTAGCGGGAGACGAGCAGTACTTC
>TRBV5-5|14|TRBJ2-4|.|.
CASSLGGGGYIQYF
TGTGCCAGCAGCTTGGGAGGGGGTGGCTACATTCAGTACTTC
>TRBV19|19|TRBJ2-1|.|TRBD1
CASSISGTGTLSSYNEQFF
TGTGCCAGTAGTATCTCCGGGACAGGGACCCTGAGCTCCTACAATGAGCAGTTCTTC
>TRBV10-3|14|TRBJ2-7|.|TRBD1
CAISEQGAINEQYF
TGTGCCATCAGTGAGCAGGGGGCGATCAACGAGCAGTACTTC
>TRBV29-1|19|TRBJ2-5|.|TRBD1
CSVEVWGDRTPTPQETQYF
TGCAGCGTTGAAGTGTGGGGGGACAGGACCCCAACACCCCAAGAGACCCAGTACTTC
>TRBV7-7|16|TRBJ2-5|.|.
CASSLNLPGFGETQYF
TGTGCCAGCAGCTTAAATCTCCCGGGGTTTGGCGAGACCCAGTACTTC
>TRBV7-2|16|TRBJ2-5|.|.
CASSRPTLGGPETQYF
TGTGCCAGCAGCCGTCCTACTTTGGGGGGGCCGGAGACCCAGTACTTC
>TRBV11-3|14|TRBJ2-1|.|.
CASSTTDSENEQFF
TGTGCCAGCAGCACAACGGACAGCGAGAATGAGCAGTTCTTC
>TRBV5-1|14|TRBJ1-1|few|.
CASSWVQGNTEAFF
TGCGCCAGCAGCTGGGTACAGGGAAACACTGAAGCTTTCTTT
>TRBV4-1|15|TRBJ2-2|once|TRBD1
CASSQSPGGTGELFF
TGCGCCAGCAGCCAGAGTCCAGGGGGCACCGGGGAGCTGTTTTTT
>TRBV7-2|13|TRBJ2-1|once|.
CASAFGGMPEQFF
TGTGCCAGCGCCTTTGGGGGGATGCCTGAGCAGTTCTTC
>TRBV15|12|TRBJ2-1|.|.
CATSPGVGEQFF
TGTGCCACCAGCCCGGGGGTGGGTGAGCAGTTCTTC
>TRBV11-3|14|TRBJ2-7|.|TRBD2
CASSFGTSEYEQYF
TGTGCCAGCAGCTTCGGGACTAGCGAATACGAGCAGTACTTC
>TRBV7-8|19|TRBJ2-1|.|TRBD2
CASSLPGLAGALPYNEQFF
TGTGCCAGCAGCTTACCGGGACTAGCGGGAGCCCTTCCCTACAATGAGCAGTTCTTC
>TRBV27|15|TRBJ2-2|.|TRBD2
CASRLAGGPTGELFF
TGTGCCAGCAGGTTGGCGGGAGGGCCAACCGGGGAGCTGTTTTTT
>TRBV7-9|16|TRBJ1-3|.|TRBD1
CASSVGQPYSGNTIYF
TGTGCCAGCAGCGTGGGACAGCCCTACTCTGGAAACACCATATATTTT
>TRBV5-1|13|TRBJ2-1|.|.
CASSFGLRNEQFF
TGCGCCAGCAGCTTCGGACTTAGGAATGAGCAGTTCTTC
>TRBV29-1|13|TRBJ2-7|.|TRBD1
CSVMTGVDYEQYF
TGCAGCGTTATGACAGGGGTCGACTACGAGCAGTACTTC
>TRBV4-3|16|TRBJ2-5|.|TRBD2
CASSQSLAGGGETQYF
TGCGCCAGCAGCCAGTCACTAGCGGGGGGAGGAGAGACCCAGTACTTC
>TRBV2|12|TRBJ2-7|.|TRBD2
CASRGEGYEQYF
TGTGCCAGCCGGGGGGAAGGCTACGAGCAGTACTTC
>TRBV9|13|TRBJ2-1|.|.
CASGPNTYNEQFF
TGTGCCAGCGGTCCAAACACGTACAATGAGCAGTTCTTC
>TRBV9|13|TRBJ2-5|.|.
CASSVRDSETQYF
TGTGCCAGCAGCGTAAGGGACTCTGAGACCCAGTACTTC
>TRBV4-1|16|TRBJ1-5|.|.
CASSQDRGGPGQPQHF
TGCGCCAGCAGCCAAGACCGGGGGGGGCCGGGTCAGCCCCAGCATTTT
>TRBV19|16|TRBJ1-2|.|TRBD1
CASSTTGLRTFYGYTF
TGTGCCAGTAGTACGACAGGGCTAAGGACTTTCTATGGCTACACCTTC
>TRBV28|13|TRBJ2-7|.|.
CASSTGVTYEQYF
TGTGCCAGCAGCACGGGAGTCACCTACGAGCAGTACTTC
>TRBV2|14|TRBJ2-1|.|TRBD2
CASSAPSGRNEQFF
TGTGCCAGCAGTGCTCCTAGCGGGAGGAATGAGCAGTTCTTC
>TRBV29-1|18|TRBJ2-3|.|TRBD1
CSVRSGTGGVIILDTQYF
TGCAGCGTCCGATCCGGGACAGGGGGCGTAATTATTTTAGATACGCAGTATTTT
>TRBV2|13|TRBJ1-1|.|.
CASRPRLNTEAFF
TGTGCCAGCAGGCCTAGATTGAACACTGAAGCTTTCTTT
>TRBV5-1|15|TRBJ2-1|.|TRBD1
CASSLEQGAYNEQFF
TGCGCCAGCAGCTTGGAACAGGGGGCCTACAATGAGCAGTTCTTC
>TRBV11-2|15|TRBJ2-2|.|TRBD1
CASSFRTGVTGELFF
TGTGCCAGCAGTTTTCGGACAGGGGTCACCGGGGAGCTGTTTTTT
>TRBV4-2|14|TRBJ2-1|.|.
CASSQGGVYNEQFF
TGTGCCAGCAGCCAAGGCGGGGTCTACAATGAGCAGTTCTTC
>TRBV7-9|15|TRBJ2-4|.|.
CASSFDRFYPNIQYF
TGTGCCAGCAGCTTCGACAGGTTCTATCCAAACATTCAGTACTTC
>TRBV14|17|TRBJ2-1|.|TRBD1
CASSQDGWDRNYNEQFF
TGTGCCAGCAGCCAAGATGGGTGGGACAGAAACTACAATGAGCAGTTCTTC
>TRBV27|14|TRBJ2-7|.|TRBD2
CASRWTSGTYEQYF
TGTGCCAGCAGGTGGACTAGCGGTACCTACGAGCAGTACTTC
>TRBV11-2|20|TRBJ2-7|few|TRBD1
CASSLDFSPPPGQGAYEQYF
TGTGCCAGCAGCTTAGACTTCTCACCCCCGCCGGGACAGGGGGCTTACGAGCAGTACTTC
>TRBV27|15|TRBJ2-7|.|TRBD2
CASSFMASGSYEQYF
TGTGCCAGCAGTTTTATGGCTAGCGGCTCCTACGAGCAGTACTTC
>TRBV4-1|17|TRBJ1-3|.|.
CASSQGAGLVPGNTIYF
TGCGCCAGCAGCCAAGGAGCAGGGTTGGTTCCTGGAAACACCATATATTTT
>TRBV6-1|13|TRBJ2-4|.|.
CASSGLNKNIQYF
TGTGCCAGCAGTGGGCTTAACAAAAACATTCAGTACTTC
>TRBV6-1|15|TRBJ2-7|few|.
CASSEITGSSYEQYF
TGTGCCAGCAGTGAAATCACAGGTTCCTCCTACGAGCAGTACTTC